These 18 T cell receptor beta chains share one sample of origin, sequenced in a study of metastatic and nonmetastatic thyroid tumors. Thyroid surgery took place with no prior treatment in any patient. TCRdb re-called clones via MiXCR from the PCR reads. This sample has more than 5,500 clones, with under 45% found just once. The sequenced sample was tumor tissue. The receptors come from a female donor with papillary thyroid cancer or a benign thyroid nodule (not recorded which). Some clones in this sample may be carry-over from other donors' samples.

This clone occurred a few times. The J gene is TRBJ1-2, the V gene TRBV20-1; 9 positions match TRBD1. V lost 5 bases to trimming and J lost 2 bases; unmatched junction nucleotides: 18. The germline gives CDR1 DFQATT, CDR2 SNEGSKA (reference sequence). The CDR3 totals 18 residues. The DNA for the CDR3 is TGCAGTGCTGAGCCGGGACAGGGCCCCGATATTCCAAACTATGGCTACACCTTC. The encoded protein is CSAEPGQGPDIPNYGYTF.

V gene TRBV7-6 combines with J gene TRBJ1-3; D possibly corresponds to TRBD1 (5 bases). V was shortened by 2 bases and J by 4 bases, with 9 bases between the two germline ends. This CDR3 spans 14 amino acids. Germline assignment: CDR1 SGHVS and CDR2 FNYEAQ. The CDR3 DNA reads TGTGCCAGCAGCTTACAGGGTTCCGGAAACACCATATATTTT. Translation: CASSLQGSGNTIYF.

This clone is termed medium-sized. The CDR3 DNA reads as TGTGCCAGCAGTCAACCAGGGGTTCGGCAGACCCAGTACTTC. Encoded protein: CASSQPGVRQTQYF. The V and J genes are TRBV28 and TRBJ2-5, with a weak D call TRBD1 (6 bases). The V gene lost 5 bases and the J gene lost 6 bases, with 16 bases spanning the gap. The CDR3 length is 14 residues. Germline values: CDR1 MDHEN, CDR2 SYDVKM.

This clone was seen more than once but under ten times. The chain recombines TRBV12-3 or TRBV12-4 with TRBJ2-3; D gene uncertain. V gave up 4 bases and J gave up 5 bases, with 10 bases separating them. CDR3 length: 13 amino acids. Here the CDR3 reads CASSSGDEDTQYF. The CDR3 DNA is TGTGCCAGCAGTTCTGGGGATGAAGATACGCAGTATTTT.

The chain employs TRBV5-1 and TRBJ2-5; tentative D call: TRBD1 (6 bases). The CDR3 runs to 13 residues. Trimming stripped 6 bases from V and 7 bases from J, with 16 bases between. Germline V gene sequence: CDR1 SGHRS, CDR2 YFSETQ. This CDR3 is CASMPGHPGTQYF. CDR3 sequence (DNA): TGCGCCAGCATGCCGGGACACCCAGGGACCCAGTACTTC.

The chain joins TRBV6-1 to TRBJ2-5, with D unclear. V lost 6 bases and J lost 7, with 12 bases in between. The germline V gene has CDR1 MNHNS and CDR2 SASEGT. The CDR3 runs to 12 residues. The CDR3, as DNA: TGTGCCAGCAGAGAATACGGAGCGACCCAGTACTTC. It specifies CASREYGATQYF.

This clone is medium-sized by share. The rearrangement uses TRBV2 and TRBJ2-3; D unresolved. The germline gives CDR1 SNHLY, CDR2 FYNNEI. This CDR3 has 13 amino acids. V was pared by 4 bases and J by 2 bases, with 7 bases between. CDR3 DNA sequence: TGTGCCAGCAGTGGAGAATACACAGATACGCAGTATTTT. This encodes CASSGEYTDTQYF. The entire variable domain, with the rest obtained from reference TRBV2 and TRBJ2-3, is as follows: EPEVTQTPSHQVTQMGQEVILRCVPISNHLYFYWYRQILGQKVEFLVSFYNNEISEKSEIFDDQFSVERPDGSNFTLKIRSTKLEDSAMYFCASSGEYTDTQYFGPGTRLTVL.

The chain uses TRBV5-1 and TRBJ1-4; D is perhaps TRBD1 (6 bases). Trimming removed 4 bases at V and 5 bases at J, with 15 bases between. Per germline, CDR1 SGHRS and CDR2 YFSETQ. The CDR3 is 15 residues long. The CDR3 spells CASSPEDSRNEKLFF. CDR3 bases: TGCGCCAGCAGCCCGGAGGACAGCCGGAATGAAAAACTGTTTTTT.

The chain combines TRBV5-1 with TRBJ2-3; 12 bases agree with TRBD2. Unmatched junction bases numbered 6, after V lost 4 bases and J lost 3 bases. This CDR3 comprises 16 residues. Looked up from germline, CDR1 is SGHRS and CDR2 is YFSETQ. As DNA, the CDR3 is TGCGCCAGCAGCGGGGGGACTAGCGGGCCAACAGATACGCAGTATTTT. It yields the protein CASSGGTSGPTDTQYF.

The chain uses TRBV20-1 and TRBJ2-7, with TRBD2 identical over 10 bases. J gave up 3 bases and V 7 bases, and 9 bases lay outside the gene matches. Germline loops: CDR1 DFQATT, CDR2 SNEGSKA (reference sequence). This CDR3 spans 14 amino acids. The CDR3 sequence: CSVRGLAHLYEQYF. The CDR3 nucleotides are TGCAGTGTTCGGGGACTAGCGCACCTCTACGAGCAGTACTTC.

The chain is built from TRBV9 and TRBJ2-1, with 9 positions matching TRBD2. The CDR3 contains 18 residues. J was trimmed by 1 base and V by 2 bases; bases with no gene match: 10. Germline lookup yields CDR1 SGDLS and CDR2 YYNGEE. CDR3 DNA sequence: TGTGCCAGCAGCGTTGGACTAGCGTGCAGGCGGTCCTACAATGAGCAGTTCTTC. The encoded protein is CASSVGLACRRSYNEQFF. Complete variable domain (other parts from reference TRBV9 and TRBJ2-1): DSGVTQTPKHLITATGQRVTLRCSPRSGDLSVYWYQQSLDQGLQFLIQYYNGEERAKGNILERFSAQQFPDLHSELNLSSLELGDSALYFCASSVGLACRRSYNEQFFGPGTRLTVL.

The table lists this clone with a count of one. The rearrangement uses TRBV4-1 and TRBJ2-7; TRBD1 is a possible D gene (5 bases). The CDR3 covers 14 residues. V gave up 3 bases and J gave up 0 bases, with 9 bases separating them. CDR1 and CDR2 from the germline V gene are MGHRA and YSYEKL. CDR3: CASSQPTVSYEQYF. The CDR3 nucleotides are TGCGCCAGCAGCCAGCCGACAGTCTCCTACGAGCAGTACTTC.

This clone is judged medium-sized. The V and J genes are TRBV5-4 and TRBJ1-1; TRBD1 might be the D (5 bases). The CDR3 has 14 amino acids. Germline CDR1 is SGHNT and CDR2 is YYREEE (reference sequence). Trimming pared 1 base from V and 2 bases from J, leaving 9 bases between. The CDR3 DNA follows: TGTGCCAGCAGCTTGAGAGGGGATAACACTGAAGCTTTCTTT. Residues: CASSLRGDNTEAFF.

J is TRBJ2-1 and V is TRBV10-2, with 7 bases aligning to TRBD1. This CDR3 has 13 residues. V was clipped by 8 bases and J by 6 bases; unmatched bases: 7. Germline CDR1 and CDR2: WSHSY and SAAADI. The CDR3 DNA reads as TGCGCCAGCGTGTCTCAGGGGGTCAATGAGCAGTTCTTC. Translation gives CASVSQGVNEQFF.

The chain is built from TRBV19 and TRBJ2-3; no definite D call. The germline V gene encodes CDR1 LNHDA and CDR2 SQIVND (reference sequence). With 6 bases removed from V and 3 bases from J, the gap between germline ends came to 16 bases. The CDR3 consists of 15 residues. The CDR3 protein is CASRDAVYWTDTQYF. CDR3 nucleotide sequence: TGTGCCAGTAGGGATGCAGTCTATTGGACAGATACGCAGTATTTT.

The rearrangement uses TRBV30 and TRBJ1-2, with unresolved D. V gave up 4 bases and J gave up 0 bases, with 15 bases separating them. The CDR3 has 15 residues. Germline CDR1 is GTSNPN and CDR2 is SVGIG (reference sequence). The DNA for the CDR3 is TGTGCCTGGACCCGGGAAAGGGCAGCTAACTATGGCTACACCTTC. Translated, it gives CAWTRERAANYGYTF. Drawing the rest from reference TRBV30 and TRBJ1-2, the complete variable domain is SQTIHQWPATLVQPVGSPLSLECTVEGTSNPNLYWYRQAAGRGLQLLFYSVGIGQISSEVPQNLSASRPQDRQFILSSKKLLLSDSGFYLCAWTRERAANYGYTFGSGTRLTVV.

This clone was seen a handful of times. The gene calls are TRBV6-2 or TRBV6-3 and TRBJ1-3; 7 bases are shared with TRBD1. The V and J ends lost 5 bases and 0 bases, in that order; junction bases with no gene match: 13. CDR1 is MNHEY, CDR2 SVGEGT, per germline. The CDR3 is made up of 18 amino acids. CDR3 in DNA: TGTGCCAGCAGTAAGACAGGGACCGCGTCTAACTCTGGAAACACCATATATTTT. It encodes CASSKTGTASNSGNTIYF.

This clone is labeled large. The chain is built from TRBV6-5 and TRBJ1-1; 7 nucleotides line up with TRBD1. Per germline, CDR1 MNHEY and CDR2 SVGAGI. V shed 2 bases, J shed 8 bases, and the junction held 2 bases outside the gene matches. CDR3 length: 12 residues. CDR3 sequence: CASSYLTGEAFF. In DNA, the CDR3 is TGTGCCAGCAGTTACCTGACAGGGGAAGCTTTCTTT.